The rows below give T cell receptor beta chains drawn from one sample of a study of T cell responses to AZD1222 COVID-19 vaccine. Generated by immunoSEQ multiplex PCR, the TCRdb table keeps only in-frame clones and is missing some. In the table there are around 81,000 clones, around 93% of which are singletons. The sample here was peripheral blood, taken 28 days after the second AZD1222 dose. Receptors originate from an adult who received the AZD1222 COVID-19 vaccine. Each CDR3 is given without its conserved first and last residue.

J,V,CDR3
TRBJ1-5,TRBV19,ASSTLGAGQPQH
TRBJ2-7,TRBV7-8,ASKGSQGRNEQY
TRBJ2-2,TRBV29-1,STGTASTGELF
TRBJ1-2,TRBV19,ASTLGSTGYYNYGYT
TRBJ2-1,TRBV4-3,ASSPRASGSSYNEQF
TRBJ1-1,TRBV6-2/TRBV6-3,ASSRDGTNTEAF
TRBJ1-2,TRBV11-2,ASSLVRGWDGYT
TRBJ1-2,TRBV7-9,ASSPRGGARRGYT
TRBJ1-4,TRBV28,ASSFSSGTTNEKLF
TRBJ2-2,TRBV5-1,ASSLSLAGSGELF
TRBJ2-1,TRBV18,ASSLTSRLSYNEQF
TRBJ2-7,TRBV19,ASSMGTRDAYEQY
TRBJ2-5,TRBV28,ASSQRGIQETQY
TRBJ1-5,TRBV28,ASRLEAVGQPQH
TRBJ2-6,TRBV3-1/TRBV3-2,ASSPNHDDSGANVLT
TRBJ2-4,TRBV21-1,VTSGRDLAKNIQY
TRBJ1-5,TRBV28,ASSLTPSRSNQPQH
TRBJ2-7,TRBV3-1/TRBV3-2,ASSQATSGYEQY
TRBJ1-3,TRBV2,ASTREGSGNTIY
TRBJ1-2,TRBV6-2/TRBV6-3,ASSSTRTTGVEYGYT
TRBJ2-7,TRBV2,ASSALKSGEQY
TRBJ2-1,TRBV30,AWSGTARSNEQF
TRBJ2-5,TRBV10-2,ASSDPQGGEETQY
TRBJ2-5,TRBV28,ATLWGSQETQY
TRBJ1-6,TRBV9,ASSTSGEGNSPLH
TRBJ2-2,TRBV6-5,ASSMDLLEAGELF
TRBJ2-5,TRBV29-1,SVGEGRETQY
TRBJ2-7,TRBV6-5,ASSYSGQSSYEQY
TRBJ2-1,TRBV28,ASSTPGLAGRDEQF
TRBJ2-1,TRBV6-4,ASSGTSGSSEQF
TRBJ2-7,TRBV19,ASSIDGVGEQY
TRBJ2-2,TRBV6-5,ASSYSIQSDTGELF
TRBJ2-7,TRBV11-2,ASSLGDRAYEQY
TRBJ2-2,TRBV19,ASSIVQAWELF
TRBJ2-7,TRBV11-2,ASSLGRARGEQY
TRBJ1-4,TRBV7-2,ASSPPGQGLEKLF
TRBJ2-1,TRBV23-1,ASSRTSGKTNEQF
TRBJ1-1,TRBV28,ASSSSDWTEAF
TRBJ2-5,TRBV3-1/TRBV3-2,ASSRQGANRETQY
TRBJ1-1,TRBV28,AILPDRTNTEAF
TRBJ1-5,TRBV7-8,ASSLGQGRAINQPQH
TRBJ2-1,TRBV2,ASSEVVRGEQF
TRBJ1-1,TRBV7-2,ASSASRGDTEAF
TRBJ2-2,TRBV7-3,ASSSQGLATRTGELF
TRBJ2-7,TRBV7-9,ASSDAGTSGSYEQY
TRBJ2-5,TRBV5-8,ASNQGPQETQY
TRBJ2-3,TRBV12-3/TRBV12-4,ASSLFPPTQY
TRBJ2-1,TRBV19,ASSISRGAGGPADEQF
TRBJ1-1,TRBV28,ASRGTSDAF
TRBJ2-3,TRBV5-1,ASSLDGALAFADTQY
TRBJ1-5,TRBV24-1,ATSEGQASNQPQH
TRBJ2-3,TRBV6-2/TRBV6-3,ASSRQGVDTQY
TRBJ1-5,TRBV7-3,ASSPPDRAHNQPQH